These T cell receptor beta chains were read from a single sample in a study of T cell responses to AZD1222 COVID-19 vaccine. Measured with immunoSEQ multiplex PCR; TCRdb has only the in-frame clones, and not every one. The profile shows about 160,000 clones, 92% of them singletons. The sample was peripheral blood, taken 28 days after the second AZD1222 dose. The receptor set was obtained from an adult who received the AZD1222 COVID-19 vaccine. CDR3s include the opening cysteine and the closing phenylalanine or tryptophan. A D gene is named only where the DNA matches it firmly. Rows give clone size only sometimes, using once, few, many, or a class for an expanded clone.

D	size	J	V	CDR3	DNA
-	-	TRBJ1-5	TRBV7-2	CASSLVAGNQPQHF	TGTGCCAGCAGCTTAGTTGCAGGCAATCAGCCCCAGCATTTT
-	-	TRBJ2-7	TRBV12-5	CASGLVLWTEPYEQYF	TGTGCTAGTGGTTTGGTACTCTGGACAGAGCCCTACGAGCAGTACTTC
-	-	TRBJ1-1	TRBV7-2	CASSAHVNTEAFF	TGTGCCAGCAGCGCACATGTGAACACTGAAGCTTTCTTT
-	-	TRBJ1-6	TRBV12-3/TRBV12-4	CASSSLYSPLHF	TGTGCCAGCAGTTCGCTCTATTCACCCCTCCACTTT
-	-	TRBJ1-1	TRBV6-5	CASSPGANTEAFF	TGTGCCAGCAGTCCCGGGGCGAACACTGAAGCTTTCTTT
-	-	TRBJ1-3	TRBV18	CASSPGGTGNTIYF	TGTGCCAGCTCACCAGGCGGGACTGGAAACACCATATATTTT
-	-	TRBJ1-3	TRBV2	CASSPREAGNTIYF	TGTGCCAGCAGTCCCAGGGAGGCCGGAAACACCATATATTTT
TRBD1	once	TRBJ1-1	TRBV24-1	CATSDSQGARMNTEAFF	TGTGCCACCAGTGATTCACAGGGGGCGCGAATGAACACTGAAGCTTTCTTT
-	-	TRBJ1-2	TRBV6-5	CASSYSNRGYGYTF	TGTGCCAGCAGTTACTCGAACCGGGGATATGGCTACACCTTC
-	-	TRBJ2-5	TRBV7-9	CASSSKVPRDF	TGTGCCAGCAGCTCTAAGGTCCCGCGGGACTTC
-	-	TRBJ2-7	TRBV5-1	CASSLAGAGFYEQYF	TGCGCCAGCAGCTTGGCTGGAGCAGGTTTCTACGAGCAGTACTTC
-	-	TRBJ2-7	TRBV12-5	CASGWDEKYF	TGTGCTAGTGGTTGGGACGAGAAGTACTTC
-	once	TRBJ1-2	TRBV12-3/TRBV12-4	CASSFVPDGYTF	TGTGCCAGCAGTTTCGTCCCGGATGGCTACACCTTC
-	-	TRBJ1-1	TRBV9	CASSVSSNPGTEAFF	TGTGCCAGCAGCGTCTCATCGAACCCGGGCACTGAAGCTTTCTTT
-	once	TRBJ2-1	TRBV11-2	CASSLEYRADYNEQFF	TGTGCCAGCAGCTTAGAGTACAGGGCCGATTACAATGAGCAGTTCTTC
-	-	TRBJ2-7	TRBV19	CASSMGERGAHEQYF	TGTGCCAGTAGTATGGGAGAACGGGGGGCCCACGAGCAGTACTTC
-	-	TRBJ1-2	TRBV9	CASSAPPAGYYGYTF	TGTGCCAGCAGCGCCCCCCCCGCGGGTTACTATGGCTACACCTTC
-	-	TRBJ1-1	TRBV6-5	CASSRAVNTEAFF	TGTGCCAGCAGTCGCGCGGTAAACACTGAAGCTTTCTTT
TRBD1	-	TRBJ1-1	TRBV3-1/TRBV3-2	CASSQGQGGSDTEAFF	TGTGCCAGCAGCCAAGGACAGGGGGGTTCGGACACTGAAGCTTTCTTT
-	-	TRBJ2-3	TRBV12-5	CASVFTGASTDTQYF	TGTGCTAGTGTCTTCACAGGAGCTAGCACAGATACGCAGTATTTT
-	once	TRBJ1-5	TRBV15	CATSRNRNQPQHF	TGTGCCACCAGCAGGAACAGAAATCAGCCCCAGCATTTT
-	-	TRBJ1-1	TRBV13	CASSPRTDTEAFF	TGTGCCAGCAGCCCCCGGACCGACACTGAAGCTTTCTTT
TRBD1	-	TRBJ1-6	TRBV6-5	CASSYFRGLNSPLHF	TGTGCCAGCAGTTACTTCAGGGGGCTCAATTCACCCCTCCACTTT
-	-	TRBJ1-2	TRBV7-3	CASSPLGSQDYSYTF	TGTGCCAGCAGCCCCCTGGGTAGCCAGGATTATAGCTACACCTTC
-	-	TRBJ1-1	TRBV6-1	CASSEAHPFSEAFF	TGTGCCAGCAGTGAAGCGCACCCGTTCTCTGAAGCTTTCTTT
-	-	TRBJ1-2	TRBV18	CASSPQQEGTSFYGYTF	TGTGCCAGCTCACCGCAACAGGAGGGCACCAGCTTTTATGGCTACACCTTC